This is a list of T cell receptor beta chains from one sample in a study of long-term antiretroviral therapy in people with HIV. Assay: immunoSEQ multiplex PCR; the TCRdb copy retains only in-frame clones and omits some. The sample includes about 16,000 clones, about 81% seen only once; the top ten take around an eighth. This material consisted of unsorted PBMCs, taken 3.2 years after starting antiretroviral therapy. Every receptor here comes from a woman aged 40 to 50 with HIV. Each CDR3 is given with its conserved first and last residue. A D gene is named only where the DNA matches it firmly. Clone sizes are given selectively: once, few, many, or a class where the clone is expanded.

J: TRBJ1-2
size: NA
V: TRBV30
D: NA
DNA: TGTGCCTGGAGTGTATCGTGGGCCCGAGGCTACACCTTC
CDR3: CAWSVSWARGYTF

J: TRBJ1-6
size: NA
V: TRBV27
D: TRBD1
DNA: TGTGCCAGCAGTTTCCGGGACAGGAATTCACCCCTCCACTTT
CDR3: CASSFRDRNSPLHF

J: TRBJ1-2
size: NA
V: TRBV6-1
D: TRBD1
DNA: TGTGCCAGCAGCGAAGGTGGGGACAGGGGGACCTTC
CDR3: CASSEGGDRGTF

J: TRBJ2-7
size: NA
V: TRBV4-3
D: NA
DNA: TGCGCCAGCAGCCAGGAATACAGCCTCAGTACGATCTACGAGCAGTACTTC
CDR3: CASSQEYSLSTIYEQYF

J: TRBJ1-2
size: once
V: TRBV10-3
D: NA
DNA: TGTGCCATCAGTGAGTCGTCCGGCAGGCTTAACTATGGCTACACCTTC
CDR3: CAISESSGRLNYGYTF

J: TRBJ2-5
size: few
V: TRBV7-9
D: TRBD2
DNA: TGTGCCAGCAGCTTAGCGCTAGCGGGGGGCCAAGAGACCCAGTACTTC
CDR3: CASSLALAGGQETQYF

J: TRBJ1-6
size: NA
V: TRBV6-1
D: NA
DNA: TGTGCCAGCAGGTGGGAAGTGGGATCACCCCTCCACTTT
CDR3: CASRWEVGSPLHF

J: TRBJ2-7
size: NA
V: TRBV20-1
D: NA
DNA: TGCAGTGCTAGCCCAGGCTACGAGCAGTACTTC
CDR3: CSASPGYEQYF

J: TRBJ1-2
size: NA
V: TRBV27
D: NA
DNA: TGTGCCAGCAGTTTAGTACCCCCAGGGACGAACTATGGCTACACCTTC
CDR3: CASSLVPPGTNYGYTF

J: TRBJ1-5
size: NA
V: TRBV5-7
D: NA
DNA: TGTGCCAGCAGCCAGTTCGGGTATGAGGATAGCAATCAGCCCCAGCATTTT
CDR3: CASSQFGYEDSNQPQHF

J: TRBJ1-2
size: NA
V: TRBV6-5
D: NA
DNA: TGTGCCTCCCGTCGTGGGGATGGCTACACCTTC
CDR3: CASRRGDGYTF

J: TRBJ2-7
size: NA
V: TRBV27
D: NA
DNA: TGTGCCAGCAGTCAGTGGGCGAGTCTCTCCTACGAGCAGTACTTC
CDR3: CASSQWASLSYEQYF

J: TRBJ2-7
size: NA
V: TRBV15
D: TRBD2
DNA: TGTGCCACCAGCAGAGATTGGGAGGGGCAGGAGCAGTACTTC
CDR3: CATSRDWEGQEQYF

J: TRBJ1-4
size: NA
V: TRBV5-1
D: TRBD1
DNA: TGCGCCAGCAGCTTGCTGGGACAGGGGAGTTCTACTAATGAAAAACTGTTTTTT
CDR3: CASSLLGQGSSTNEKLFF

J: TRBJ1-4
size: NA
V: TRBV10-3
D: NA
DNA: TGTGCCATCAGTGCACAGGATAATGAAAAACTGTTTTTT
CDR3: CAISAQDNEKLFF

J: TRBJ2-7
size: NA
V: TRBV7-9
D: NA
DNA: TGTGCCACCTCGTTAAACGAGGGCTCCTACGAGCAGTACTTC
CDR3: CATSLNEGSYEQYF

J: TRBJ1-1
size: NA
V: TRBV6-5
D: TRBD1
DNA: TGTGCCAGCAGGTACAGGGGCGGCACTGAAGCTTTCTTT
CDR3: CASRYRGGTEAFF

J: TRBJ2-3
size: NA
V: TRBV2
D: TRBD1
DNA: TGTGCCAGCAGGAGGGGAGGGGGGACAGGGGTTGTCACAGATACGCAGTATTTT
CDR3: CASRRGGGTGVVTDTQYF

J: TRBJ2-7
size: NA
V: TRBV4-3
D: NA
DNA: TGCGCCAGCAGCCAAGGGGGGGGACACGACGCCTACGAGCAGTACTTC
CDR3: CASSQGGGHDAYEQYF

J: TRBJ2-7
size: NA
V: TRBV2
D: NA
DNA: TGTGCCAGCAGTGAAGCGCTCGGCGAGCAGTACTTC
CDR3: CASSEALGEQYF

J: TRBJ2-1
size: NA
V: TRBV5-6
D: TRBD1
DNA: TGTGCCAGCAGCTTGGAAGGGGGCGAGTTCTTC
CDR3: CASSLEGGEFF

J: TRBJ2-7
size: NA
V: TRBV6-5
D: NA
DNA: TGTGCCAGCAGTCGGGTGCAGACGTTACCCCTCGAGCAGTACTTC
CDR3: CASSRVQTLPLEQYF

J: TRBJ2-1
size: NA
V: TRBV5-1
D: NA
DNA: TGCGCCAGCCGCGGATCCTCCTACAATGAGCAGTTCTTC
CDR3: CASRGSSYNEQFF

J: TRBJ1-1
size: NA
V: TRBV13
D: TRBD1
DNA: TGTGCCAGCAGCTTAGGCCAACGCCAGGGGGTGATTAGCACTGAAGCTTTCTTT
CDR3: CASSLGQRQGVISTEAFF

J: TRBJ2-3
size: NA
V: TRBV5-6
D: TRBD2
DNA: TGTGCCAGCAGCTTGGCCCTAGCGGGGCTCACAGATACGCAGTATTTT
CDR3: CASSLALAGLTDTQYF

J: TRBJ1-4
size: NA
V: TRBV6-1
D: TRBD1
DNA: TGTGCCAGCAGTGGTTCCATGACAGGGAATGAAAAACTGTTTTTT
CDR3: CASSGSMTGNEKLFF

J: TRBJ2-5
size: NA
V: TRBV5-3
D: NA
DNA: TGTGCCAGAAGCTTTGATCAGGAAGGAGAGACCCAGTACTTC
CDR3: CARSFDQEGETQYF

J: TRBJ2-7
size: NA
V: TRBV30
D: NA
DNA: TGTGCCTGGAGAAGGGGACTCCCAAGCCCCCTTACGGAGCAGTACTTC
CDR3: CAWRRGLPSPLTEQYF

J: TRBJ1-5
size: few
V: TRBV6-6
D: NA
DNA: TGTGCCAGCAGTCGTCGGGGCGGGAGCAATCAGCCCCAGCATTTT
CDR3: CASSRRGGSNQPQHF

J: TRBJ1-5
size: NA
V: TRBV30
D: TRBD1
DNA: TGTGCCTGGAGTATGGACAGGTCCAGCCCTCAGCATTTT
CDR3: CAWSMDRSSPQHF

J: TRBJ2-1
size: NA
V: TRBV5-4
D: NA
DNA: TGTGCCAGCAGCCTCTCACTCAATGAGCAGTTCTTC
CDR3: CASSLSLNEQFF

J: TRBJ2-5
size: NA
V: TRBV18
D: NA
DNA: TGTGCCAGCTCACCTGGAGAGACCCAGTACTTC
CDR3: CASSPGETQYF

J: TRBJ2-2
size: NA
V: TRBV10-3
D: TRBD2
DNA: TGTGCCATCAGTGTCGAGCGGGGGGGGCTCACCGGGGAGCTGTTTTTT
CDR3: CAISVERGGLTGELFF

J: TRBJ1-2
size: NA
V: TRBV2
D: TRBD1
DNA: TGTGCCAGCAGAGCCGGGACAGGGAGCTATGGCTACACCTTC
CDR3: CASRAGTGSYGYTF

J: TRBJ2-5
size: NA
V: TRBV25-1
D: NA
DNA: TGTGCCAGCAGTGAGGGGGTAGCGACGTACCAAGAGACCCAGTACTTC
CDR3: CASSEGVATYQETQYF

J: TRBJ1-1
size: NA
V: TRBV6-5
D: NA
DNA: TGTGCCAGCAGTTACTCGAGGGGGGGCTTCGAGGCTTTCTTT
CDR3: CASSYSRGGFEAFF

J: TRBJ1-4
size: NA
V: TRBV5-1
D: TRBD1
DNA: TGCGCCAGCAGACAGGGGACTAATGAAAAACTGTTTTTT
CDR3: CASRQGTNEKLFF

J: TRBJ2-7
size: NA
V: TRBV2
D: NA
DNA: TGTGCCAGCAGTGAACAGGCAGGGTCCCTCTACGAGCAGTACTTC
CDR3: CASSEQAGSLYEQYF

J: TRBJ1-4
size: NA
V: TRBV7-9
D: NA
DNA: TGTGCCAGCAGCTTTGGGGATGCAACTAATGAAAAACTGTTTTTT
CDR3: CASSFGDATNEKLFF

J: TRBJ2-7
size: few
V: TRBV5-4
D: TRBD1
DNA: TGTGCCAGCAGCTTACCACAGGGGCTGGCTCATCCTGATACCTACGAGCAGTACTTC
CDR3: CASSLPQGLAHPDTYEQYF

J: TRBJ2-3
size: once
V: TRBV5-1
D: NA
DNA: TGCGCCAGCAGCGACGCTAGCGCTAGCACAGATACGCAGTATTTT
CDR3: CASSDASASTDTQYF